This TCR beta chain was profiled in a study of cytomegalovirus exposure and HLA in healthy donors. CDR3 length equals 15 residues. The V end lost 0 bases, the J end lost 6 bases, and 13 bases lay between the germline ends. Germline values: CDR1 SGDLS, CDR2 YYNGEE. The PCR ran on 60 Vbeta and 13 Jbeta primers. Sequenced by immunoSEQ multiplex PCR; TCRdb stores in-frame clones only, minus some. The profile shows over 150,000 clones, around 80% of them singletons. The rearrangement joins TRBV9 to TRBJ1-5, with a possible D match to TRBD1 (5 bases). The sample comprised PBMCs. This sequence originates from a male donor in good health and CMV-seronegative. For the CDR3, the DNA is TGTGCCAGCAGCGTAGGAGGTGGGGGGTTTCAGCCCCAGCATTTT. This encodes CASSVGGGGFQPQHF.